Presented here are 8 T cell receptor beta chains from one specimen sequenced in a study of blood T cell repertoires in COVID-19. Some clones are missing from TCRdb's copy, which holds only in-frame ones; the method was immunoSEQ multiplex PCR. Of 110,000 to 150,000 clones in the sample, 75% to 85% were seen once. The source material was peripheral blood. The receptors derive from a woman in her forties or fifties with acute or convalescent COVID-19.

The rearrangement links TRBV7-9 to TRBJ2-7; 9 bases map to TRBD1. V trimming: 6 bases; J trimming: 2 bases; junction bases outside the gene matches: 11. Germline V lookup: CDR1 SEHNR, CDR2 FQNEAQ (reference sequence). The length of the CDR3 is 16 residues. The CDR3 sequence is CASSRETGTGTYEQYF. The CDR3 nucleotides read TGTGCCAGCAGTCGAGAGACCGGGACAGGGACCTACGAGCAGTACTTC.

The genes are TRBV18 and TRBJ1-3; 7 bases align to TRBD1. With V trimmed by 6 bases and J by 0 bases, 5 bases remained unmatched. CDR1 is KGHSH and CDR2 is LQKENI in the germline V gene. This CDR3 region has 15 residues. CDR3 sequence: CASSSQGDSGNTIYF. The CDR3 DNA follows: TGTGCCAGCTCGTCCCAGGGGGACTCTGGAAACACCATATATTTT.

The chain joins TRBV9 to TRBJ1-6, with D perhaps matching TRBD1 (5 bases). Trimming shortened V by 0 bases and J by 9 bases, and 13 bases separated the two germline ends. Germline CDR1 is SGDLS and CDR2 is YYNGEE. The CDR3 length is 15 residues. CDR3 sequence reads: CASSVGGQGGSPLHF. The CDR3 DNA reads TGTGCCAGCAGCGTAGGAGGGCAGGGAGGTTCACCCCTCCACTTT.

V and J are TRBV6-1 and TRBJ1-6; D ambiguous. CDR3 size: 16 residues. V was shortened by 2 bases and J by 3 bases, with 11 bases between the two germline ends. Germline V gene sequence: CDR1 MNHNS, CDR2 SASEGT. This chain's CDR3 is CASSELARSYNSPLHF. The CDR3 DNA reads TGTGCCAGCAGTGAATTGGCCAGAAGCTATAATTCACCCCTCCACTTT.

The chain employs TRBV9 and TRBJ1-4, with no clear D. V was pared by 6 bases and J by 7 bases, with 16 bases between. The CDR3 covers 14 residues. Germline V gives CDR1 SGDLS, CDR2 YYNGEE. CDR3 loop: CASTPGRDREKLFF. CDR3 bases: TGTGCCAGCACCCCCGGGCGGGATCGTGAAAAACTGTTTTTT.

The CDR3: CASSLINWAGSYEQYF. The CDR3 DNA reads TGTGCCAGCAGCTTAATTAATTGGGCAGGCTCCTACGAGCAGTACTTC. The chain joins TRBV11-2 to TRBJ2-7; no firm D call. V was pared by 2 bases and J by 0 bases, with 14 bases between. The CDR3 is 16 residues long. Germline loops: CDR1 SGHAT, CDR2 FQNNGV.

This rearrangement joins TRBV3-1 (or the pseudogene TRBV3-2) to TRBJ1-1; TRBD1 matches 9 bases. Germline V lookup: CDR1 LGHDT, CDR2 YNNKEL (reference sequence). CDR3 length: 17 amino acids. The trim removed 0 bases at V and 3 bases at J, leaving 8 bases unmatched. This CDR3 is CASSQDKGTGYDTEAFF. The CDR3 DNA follows: TGTGCCAGCAGCCAAGATAAGGGGACAGGGTACGACACTGAAGCTTTCTTT.

The chain recombines TRBV7-2 with TRBJ2-7; D gene uncertain. Deletions cut 0 bases from V and 3 bases from J, with 15 bases between. CDR1 is SGHTA, CDR2 FQGNSA, per germline. This CDR3 has 16 amino acids. The DNA for the CDR3 is TGTGCCAGCAGCTTAGCCCCCGATACAGTGAACTACGAGCAGTACTTC. This sequence encodes CASSLAPDTVNYEQYF. Full variable domain (missing parts from reference TRBV7-2 and TRBJ2-7): GAGVSQSPSNKVTEKGKDVELRCDPISGHTALYWYRQSLGQGLEFLIYFQGNSAPDKSGLPSDRFSAERTGGSVSTLTIQRTQQEDSAVYLCASSLAPDTVNYEQYFGPGTRLTVT.